This T cell receptor (beta chain) stems from a study of blood T cell repertoires in COVID-19 (dated by TCRdb to the early 2020s). Regarding the research as a whole: Samples covering the acute and convalescent phases of COVID-19 were provided by collaborators in the United States, Italy and Spain. A de-identified subject ID, COVID-19 status, age in years and sex were almost always included in the sample metadata. Subjects who had been exposed to COVID-19, were actively infected with it, or had recovered from it provided the deeply sampled blood TCRbeta repertoires that made up the dataset. Where available, HLA class I and class II types were taken from metadata supplied by the sample provider and were not determined by assay-based typing. The repertoires were released in a freely available public database intended as a resource for research on the immune response to SARS-CoV-2. The material from the prospective study consisted of cDNA or gDNA derived from T cells, B-cell-depleted T cells, or PBMCs. The samples were drawn from two sources: the first 160 participants of the ongoing ImmuneRACE study, and 1,000 to 1,500 subjects contributed by 6 global collaborators. Overall study outcomes, separate from this receptor: How much clinical and demographic metadata was included differed by source and by participant, and the metadata was provided uncurated.

TCRbeta CDR3 regions were amplified from genomic DNA by means of the immunoSEQ Assay, a bias-controlled multiplex PCR. The authors' analysis ran thus. The number of nucleated cells in each sample was estimated by amplification of reference gene primers within the assay. To quantify the absolute abundance of each unique TCRbeta CDR3 rearrangement, sequence reads were collapsed and filtered. For each sample, productive Simpson clonality was calculated as the square root of Simpson's diversity index over productive rearrangements. TCRdb obtained this table from immuneACCESS and retained in-frame rearrangements with V and J assigned. These tables miss some clones; where compared with another copy, unresolved V genes account for less than half of the shortfall, and the remainder is unexplained. V and J calls and clone size are given by that table; D and trimming were obtained from the DNA. For this sample the table gives 100,000 to 150,000 clones, of which more than 75% were detected only once. The top ten clonotypes cover 3.9% of the sample.

V sheds 2 bases and J sheds 5 bases, leaving 12 bases between their ends. The CDR3 spans 15 residues, from the cysteine through the phenylalanine. Of the read, only the CDR3 DNA is kept; its 45 bases are in frame from base 1. The CDR1 and CDR2 encoded by the germline V gene are SGHTA and FQGNSA. The collaborating institutions used their own protocols to collect whole blood in K2EDTA tubes. Collaborator samples were shipped for TCRbeta analysis as frozen whole blood, isolated PBMCs, or DNA extracted from either sample type. The table lists this clone with a count of one. Its target antigen remains unknown. Base qualities are not at hand, and no much larger clone is one base apart.

The source material was peripheral blood. The clonotype comes from a man between 60 and 75 years old with acute or convalescent COVID-19. Recombination connected TRBV7-2 to TRBJ2-2; a tentative D call is TRBD2 (5 bases match). The CDR3 reads as follows: CASSLNSPGTGELFF. Read as DNA, the sequence is TGTGCCAGCAGCTTAAACTCCCCGGGGACCGGGGAGCTGTTTTTT.